This T cell receptor beta chain was observed in a study of cytomegalovirus exposure and HLA in healthy donors. The PCR was carried out with 60 Vbeta primers and 13 Jbeta primers. Using immunoSEQ multiplex PCR, the repertoire was profiled, and TCRdb retains in-frame clones only, with some absent. The profile shows 180,000 or so clones, 75% of them singletons. The CDR3 loop spans 16 amino acids. Trimming removed 0 bases at V and 3 bases at J, with 15 bases between. CDR1 is MGHRA, CDR2 YSYEKL, per germline. The chain uses TRBV4-1 and TRBJ2-7, with a weak D call TRBD2 (6 bases). Source material: PBMCs. The TCR originated in a middle-aged woman in good health and CMV-seropositive. CDR3 amino acids: CASSQDWRDPIYEQYF. The CDR3 coding sequence is TGCGCCAGCAGCCAAGATTGGCGGGACCCCATCTACGAGCAGTACTTC.